The rows below give T cell receptor beta chains drawn from one sample of a study of blood T cell repertoires in COVID-19. The protocol was immunoSEQ multiplex PCR, while the TCRdb copy is restricted to in-frame clones and leaves out a portion. The sample records 60,000 to 85,000 clones, 91% being singletons. The sample consisted of peripheral blood. All receptors come from a man aged 40-49 years with COVID-19, enrolled during active disease. Both conserved end residues are part of each CDR3. A D gene is named only where the DNA matches it firmly. Some rows have no size entry. The others give once, few or many, or a class for an expanded clone.

J: TRBJ1-2
length: 16
size: NA
D: TRBD1
V: TRBV28
DNA: TGTGCCAGCACACGGACAGGGGGCGCGTCTAACTATGGCTACACCTTC
CDR3: CASTRTGGASNYGYTF

J: TRBJ1-6
length: 12
size: few
D: NA
V: TRBV6-5
DNA: TGTGCCAGCAGCCTCTATAATTCACCCCTCCACTTT
CDR3: CASSLYNSPLHF

J: TRBJ1-2
length: 13
size: NA
D: TRBD1
V: TRBV10-2
DNA: TGCGCCAGCCTGGAGGGGGCGCATGGAGGCTACACCTTC
CDR3: CASLEGAHGGYTF

J: TRBJ2-1
length: 14
size: once
D: NA
V: TRBV5-1
DNA: TGCGCCAGCAGCTTGGACTCCGTCTACAATGAGCAGTTCTTC
CDR3: CASSLDSVYNEQFF

J: TRBJ2-7
length: 15
size: once
D: NA
V: TRBV5-1
DNA: TGCGCCAGCAGCCCCAACCTGGCTGGCTCTCACGAGCAGTACTTC
CDR3: CASSPNLAGSHEQYF

J: TRBJ2-3
length: 13
size: NA
D: NA
V: TRBV5-1
DNA: TGCGCCAGCAGAGGAGGGGGGGCAGATACGCAGTATTTT
CDR3: CASRGGGADTQYF

J: TRBJ1-5
length: 15
size: NA
D: NA
V: TRBV7-6
DNA: TGTGCCAGCAGCTTAGTGGACAGTGTTAATCAGCCCCAGCATTTT
CDR3: CASSLVDSVNQPQHF

J: TRBJ1-2
length: 17
size: NA
D: NA
V: TRBV27
DNA: TGTGCCAGCAGTTTATCGACGGGGTCGGGGGCTAACTATGGCTACACCTTC
CDR3: CASSLSTGSGANYGYTF

J: TRBJ2-7
length: 14
size: NA
D: TRBD1
V: TRBV7-9
DNA: TGTGCCAGCAGCTTCCAGACAGGGGCCTACGAGCAGTACTTC
CDR3: CASSFQTGAYEQYF

J: TRBJ2-1
length: 16
size: NA
D: TRBD2
V: TRBV7-7
DNA: TGTGCCAGCAGCTTTGGGATTGGCGGGGGAGACAATGAGCAGTTCTTC
CDR3: CASSFGIGGGDNEQFF

J: TRBJ1-2
length: 14
size: NA
D: TRBD1
V: TRBV6-1
DNA: TGTGCCAGCAGTGAAGCGGGGACAGGGGAAGGCTACACCTTC
CDR3: CASSEAGTGEGYTF

J: TRBJ1-1
length: 15
size: NA
D: NA
V: TRBV28
DNA: TGTGCCAGCAGACGCACCGGGGGGATAAGGACTGAAGCTTTCTTT
CDR3: CASRRTGGIRTEAFF

J: TRBJ2-7
length: 14
size: NA
D: TRBD2
V: TRBV9
DNA: TGTGCCAGCAGCGTAGAGGCGGGAGGCTACGAGCAGTACTTC
CDR3: CASSVEAGGYEQYF

J: TRBJ2-1
length: 15
size: few
D: TRBD1
V: TRBV3-1/TRBV3-2
DNA: TGTGCCAGCAGCCAAGATCTGGCAGGGGGCGATGAGCAGTTCTTC
CDR3: CASSQDLAGGDEQFF

J: TRBJ2-5
length: 14
size: NA
D: NA
V: TRBV7-9
DNA: TGTGCCAGCAGCTTAGCGCGGGAAGTGGAGACCCAGTACTTC
CDR3: CASSLAREVETQYF

J: TRBJ1-2
length: 15
size: NA
D: TRBD1
V: TRBV6-5
DNA: TGTGCCAGCGGACTAGGACAGGGAGGTTTCTATGGCTACACCTTC
CDR3: CASGLGQGGFYGYTF

J: TRBJ1-1
length: 14
size: NA
D: TRBD1
V: TRBV18
DNA: TGTGCCAGCTCACCTGGACAGGGCGGGACTGAAGCTTTCTTT
CDR3: CASSPGQGGTEAFF

J: TRBJ1-1
length: 13
size: NA
D: NA
V: TRBV12-3/TRBV12-4
DNA: TGTGCCAGCAGTCCCCAACAGGGCCCCTACGCTTTCTTT
CDR3: CASSPQQGPYAFF

J: TRBJ1-6
length: 16
size: NA
D: NA
V: TRBV7-6
DNA: TGTGCCAGCAGCTCGGACCCGGGGGGCCGAGGGTCACCCCTCCACTTT
CDR3: CASSSDPGGRGSPLHF

J: TRBJ2-3
length: 15
size: NA
D: TRBD2
V: TRBV2
DNA: TGTGCCAGCAGTGGGGCTAGCGGGGGCACCTCTGCGCAGTATTTT
CDR3: CASSGASGGTSAQYF

J: TRBJ2-2
length: 12
size: once
D: NA
V: TRBV7-2
DNA: TGTGCCAGCAGCTCTTACGGGGGGGAGCTGTTTTTT
CDR3: CASSSYGGELFF

J: TRBJ1-1
length: 14
size: NA
D: NA
V: TRBV10-3
DNA: TGTGCCATCAGTGAGTCCGGGGGAAACCCTGAAGCTTTCTTT
CDR3: CAISESGGNPEAFF

J: TRBJ1-6
length: 15
size: NA
D: TRBD1
V: TRBV28
DNA: TGTGCCAGCGGGACAGGGGGATCCTATAATTCACCCCTCCACTTT
CDR3: CASGTGGSYNSPLHF

J: TRBJ2-5
length: 16
size: NA
D: NA
V: TRBV4-1
DNA: TGCGCCAGCAGCCAAGATCCACCCCAACGGTTTGGAGCCCAGTACTTC
CDR3: CASSQDPPQRFGAQYF

J: TRBJ2-5
length: 10
size: NA
D: TRBD1
V: TRBV28
DNA: TGTGGGACAGGCCAAGAGACCCAGTACTTC
CDR3: CGTGQETQYF

J: TRBJ1-6
length: 16
size: NA
D: NA
V: TRBV30
DNA: TGTGCCTGGGGGAGGACGGGGGGCACCTATAATTCACCCCTCCACTTT
CDR3: CAWGRTGGTYNSPLHF

J: TRBJ1-4
length: 14
size: NA
D: NA
V: TRBV6-5
DNA: TGTGCCAGCAGTCAATTCCACAGGACGGAAAAACTGTTTTTT
CDR3: CASSQFHRTEKLFF

J: TRBJ2-2
length: 15
size: NA
D: NA
V: TRBV19
DNA: TGTGCCCGTAGGGGGGGGAGTATTTTGTCCGGGGAGCTGTTTTTT
CDR3: CARRGGSILSGELFF

J: TRBJ2-3
length: 15
size: NA
D: TRBD2
V: TRBV10-1
DNA: TGCGCCAGCAGTGATGTGCGGGGGGCCAGAGATACGCAGTATTTT
CDR3: CASSDVRGARDTQYF

J: TRBJ1-1
length: 13
size: NA
D: NA
V: TRBV19
DNA: TGTGCCAGTATTTCCGAGGGGGGGAAGAGGGCTTTCTTT
CDR3: CASISEGGKRAFF

J: TRBJ1-2
length: 15
size: NA
D: TRBD1
V: TRBV28
DNA: TGTGCCAGCTTACAGGGGGGGAACACTAACTATGGCTACACCTTC
CDR3: CASLQGGNTNYGYTF

J: TRBJ1-2
length: 10
size: NA
D: NA
V: TRBV12-3/TRBV12-4
DNA: TGTGCCAGCAGCATCTATGGCTACACCTTC
CDR3: CASSIYGYTF

J: TRBJ1-2
length: 14
size: NA
D: NA
V: TRBV9
DNA: TGTGCCAGCAGCATAATAAACTCGGGCTATGGCTACACCTTC
CDR3: CASSIINSGYGYTF

J: TRBJ2-1
length: 13
size: NA
D: NA
V: TRBV29-1
DNA: TGCAGCGTTGAAGAAACAGAGTTGTGGGAGCAGTTCTTC
CDR3: CSVEETELWEQFF

J: TRBJ2-2
length: 15
size: NA
D: TRBD1
V: TRBV29-1
DNA: TGCAGCGTTGGGAAGGGACAGTTCGACACCGGGGAGCTGTTTTTT
CDR3: CSVGKGQFDTGELFF

J: TRBJ1-1
length: 13
size: NA
D: NA
V: TRBV19
DNA: TGTGCCAGTAGTATATGGCAGAACACTGAAGCTTTCTTT
CDR3: CASSIWQNTEAFF

J: TRBJ1-1
length: 15
size: NA
D: TRBD1
V: TRBV13
DNA: TGTGCCAGCAGCTTAGGCCGGGACAGGGTACCTGAAGCTTTCTTT
CDR3: CASSLGRDRVPEAFF

J: TRBJ1-3
length: 15
size: NA
D: NA
V: TRBV5-5
DNA: TGTGCCAGCAGCCAGGACAGCGTCTCTGGAAACACCATATATTTT
CDR3: CASSQDSVSGNTIYF

J: TRBJ1-1
length: 15
size: NA
D: TRBD1
V: TRBV18
DNA: TGTGCCAGCTCACCGCAGGGACAGGGGTCCACTGAAGCTTTCTTT
CDR3: CASSPQGQGSTEAFF

J: TRBJ2-1
length: 12
size: NA
D: NA
V: TRBV5-4
DNA: TGTGCCAGCAGCCTGGTAGGGAGTGAGCAGTTCTTC
CDR3: CASSLVGSEQFF

J: TRBJ2-1
length: 15
size: NA
D: NA
V: TRBV7-2
DNA: TGTGCCAGCAGCTTTGTGGGGGGACTCTACAATGAGCAGTTCTTC
CDR3: CASSFVGGLYNEQFF

J: TRBJ2-4
length: 14
size: NA
D: TRBD2
V: TRBV19
DNA: TGTGCCAGTAGACCGGGGGGGCTGGAAAACATTCAGTACTTC
CDR3: CASRPGGLENIQYF

J: TRBJ2-7
length: 16
size: NA
D: TRBD2
V: TRBV5-1
DNA: TGCGCCAGCAGCTTGGGCGAGCGGGGGGGCGGCTACGAGCAGTACTTC
CDR3: CASSLGERGGGYEQYF

J: TRBJ1-1
length: 21
size: NA
D: NA
V: TRBV23-1
DNA: TGCGCCAGCAGTCCCAATCGGAGGAGGGGTAGGGCTCAAGGGGTAGACACTGAAGCTTTCTTT
CDR3: CASSPNRRRGRAQGVDTEAFF

J: TRBJ1-4
length: 17
size: NA
D: TRBD1
V: TRBV5-1
DNA: TGCGCCAGCAGCTTCGGGACAGGGATTGCAACTAATGAAAAACTGTTTTTT
CDR3: CASSFGTGIATNEKLFF

J: TRBJ2-3
length: 13
size: NA
D: NA
V: TRBV12-3/TRBV12-4
DNA: TGTGCCAGCAGTGGTACGAGGGCAGATACGCAGTATTTT
CDR3: CASSGTRADTQYF

J: TRBJ2-2
length: 17
size: NA
D: TRBD2
V: TRBV7-7
DNA: TGTGCCAGCAGCCCGAGGGGACTAGCGGGGCCCGGGGGGGAGCTGTTTTTT
CDR3: CASSPRGLAGPGGELFF

J: TRBJ1-5
length: 13
size: NA
D: NA
V: TRBV4-2
DNA: TGTGCCAGCAGCGGGTTCCGGGATCAGCCCCAGCATTTT
CDR3: CASSGFRDQPQHF

J: TRBJ1-4
length: 14
size: NA
D: TRBD1
V: TRBV30
DNA: TGTGCCTGGGAGACCCCCGGACAGGGTACGGAACTGTTTTTT
CDR3: CAWETPGQGTELFF

J: TRBJ2-7
length: 17
size: NA
D: TRBD1
V: TRBV9
DNA: TGTGCCAGCAGCGTAGGGACAGGGGAGGCGGGAGCTCTCGAGCAGTACTTC
CDR3: CASSVGTGEAGALEQYF

J: TRBJ1-3
length: 16
size: NA
D: NA
V: TRBV7-6
DNA: TGTGCCAGCAGCTTACCGCCTGCAGGGGTCGGAAACACCATATATTTT
CDR3: CASSLPPAGVGNTIYF

J: TRBJ2-3
length: 17
size: NA
D: TRBD2
V: TRBV28
DNA: TGTGCCAGCAGTTTTTGGGCTAGCGGGGGGGGCAGGGATACGCAGTATTTT
CDR3: CASSFWASGGGRDTQYF

J: TRBJ1-1
length: 13
size: NA
D: NA
V: TRBV3-1/TRBV3-2
DNA: TGTGCCAGCAGCCAAGTCTCTCTAACTGAAGCTTTCTTT
CDR3: CASSQVSLTEAFF

J: TRBJ1-5
length: 17
size: few
D: TRBD1
V: TRBV2
DNA: TGTGCCAGCAGCTTCGGGACAGGAAGATATAGCAATCAGCCCCAGCATTTT
CDR3: CASSFGTGRYSNQPQHF